The 22 T cell receptor beta chains below come from one sample, sequenced in a study of Ad26.COV2.S vaccination and SARS-CoV-2 variants. The treatment denotes: 19 received Ad26.COV2.S at low or high dose, single or two shots; a few received placebo; per-sample allocation not given. Sampling took place 63 days after the first vaccine or placebo injection. The method was immunoSEQ multiplex PCR; TCRdb's version includes in-frame clones alone and lacks a portion of them. This table holds about 350,000 clones, approximately 90% found once. This specimen was peripheral blood, taken in a trial of Ad26.COV2.S vaccine versus placebo. These receptors all come from a person between 18 and 59 years old who received the Ad26.COV2.S COVID-19 vaccine or a placebo.

The V and J genes are TRBV9 and TRBJ2-2; a possible D gene is TRBD2 (6 bases). The germline gives CDR1 SGDLS, CDR2 YYNGEE. The CDR3 is 15 residues long. V shed 0 bases and J shed 5 bases, with 11 bases lying between them. CDR3 sequence: CASSVEDYSTGELFF. DNA of the CDR3: TGTGCCAGCAGCGTAGAGGACTACTCAACCGGGGAGCTGTTTTTT.

V usage is TRBV6-6 and J usage is TRBJ1-5, with unresolved D. Trimming took 6 bases from V and 3 from J, leaving 6 bases between them. The CDR3 is 12 amino acids. Per germline, CDR1 MNHNY and CDR2 SVGAGI (reference sequence). The CDR3 sequence is CASSRPNQPQHF. The CDR3 DNA sequence: TGTGCCAGCAGCAGACCCAATCAGCCCCAGCATTTT.

The genes are TRBV28 and TRBJ2-1; possibly TRBD2 for D (7 bases). This CDR3 contains 15 residues. Germline CDR1 reads MDHEN; CDR2 reads SYDVKM. V lost 2 bases, J lost 4 bases, and 12 bases lay in between. CDR3 sequence (DNA): TGTGCCAGCAGTTTACGGGGGGCGGGATACAATGAGCAGTTCTTC. This sequence encodes CASSLRGAGYNEQFF.

The chain joins TRBV19 to TRBJ2-3; D remains ambiguous. The length of the CDR3 is 12 residues. Germline CDR1 and CDR2: LNHDA and SQIVND (reference sequence). V lost 4 bases and J 6 bases, leaving 8 bases between the germline ends. The CDR3 sequence is CASSTRIDTQYF. The CDR3 DNA reads as TGTGCCAGTAGTACTAGGATTGATACGCAGTATTTT.

This chain joins TRBV5-1 and TRBJ1-1, with 8 bases lining up with TRBD1. This CDR3 has 13 residues. CDR1 SGHRS and CDR2 YFSETQ come from the germline V gene. V shed 4 bases, J shed 4 bases, and the junction held 3 bases outside the gene matches. The CDR3 is CASSATGGTEAFF. CDR3 DNA sequence: TGCGCCAGCAGCGCTACAGGGGGCACTGAAGCTTTCTTT. Filled out from reference TRBV5-1 and TRBJ1-1, the complete variable domain reads KAGVTQTPRYLIKTRGQQVTLSCSPISGHRSVSWYQQTPGQGLQFLFEYFSETQRNKGNFPGRFSGRQFSNSRSEMNVSTLELGDSALYLCASSATGGTEAFFGQGTRLTVV.

The chain carries TRBV19 and TRBJ1-6; TRBD1 might be the D (5 bases). V lost 4 bases to trimming and J lost 10 bases, with 20 bases between them. The CDR3 spans 16 residues. Germline V gives CDR1 LNHDA, CDR2 SQIVND (reference sequence). The CDR3 loop is CASSTAVGASGSPLHF. CDR3 bases: TGTGCCAGTAGTACCGCCGTAGGAGCCTCAGGGTCACCCCTCCACTTT.

The rearrangement joins TRBV27 to TRBJ2-1; 13 bases are shared with TRBD2. The CDR3 is 16 amino acids. Germline loops: CDR1 MNHEY, CDR2 SMNVEV (reference sequence). V lost 5 bases, J lost 7 bases, and 8 bases stayed unmatched. DNA for the CDR3: TGTGCCAGCAGTACGCGGACTAGCGGGAGAGGAAATGAGCAGTTCTTC. Protein product: CASSTRTSGRGNEQFF.

This chain uses TRBV28 with TRBJ2-7; D is perhaps TRBD1 (6 bases). Germline CDR1 reads MDHEN; CDR2 reads SYDVKM. The CDR3 contains 12 residues. V dropped 4 bases and J dropped 5 bases, with 9 bases sitting between them. CDR3 loop: CASSSGVHEQYF. In DNA form, the CDR3 reads TGTGCCAGCAGTTCAGGGGTCCACGAGCAGTACTTC.

The chain links TRBV10-3 to TRBJ1-1; possibly TRBD1 for D (5 bases). Looked up from germline, CDR1 is ENHRY and CDR2 is SYGVKD. V lost 4 bases and J 1 base, leaving 10 bases between the germline ends. The CDR3 has 14 residues. The CDR3 here is CAISGDTGNTEAFF. Written as DNA, the CDR3 is TGTGCCATCAGTGGTGACACAGGGAACACTGAAGCTTTCTTT.

The rearrangement uses TRBV7-2 and TRBJ2-7; D not resolved. The CDR3 loop spans 14 amino acids. Trimming pared 1 base from V and 6 bases from J, leaving 13 bases between. Germline assignment: CDR1 SGHTA and CDR2 FQGNSA. The CDR3 sequence is CASSLDQATTEQYF. In nucleotides, the CDR3 is TGTGCCAGCAGCTTAGATCAAGCCACAACCGAGCAGTACTTC. The full variable domain, with the rest looked up from reference TRBV7-2 and TRBJ2-7, is GAGVSQSPSNKVTEKGKDVELRCDPISGHTALYWYRQSLGQGLEFLIYFQGNSAPDKSGLPSDRFSAERTGGSVSTLTIQRTQQEDSAVYLCASSLDQATTEQYFGPGTRLTVT.

The V gene is TRBV5-1, the J gene TRBJ2-7; 8 nucleotides agree with TRBD1. Germline V lookup: CDR1 SGHRS, CDR2 YFSETQ. Trimming cost V 2 bases and J 5 bases; bases outside gene matches: 6. CDR3 length equals 14 residues. The CDR3 nucleotides read TGCGCCAGCAGCTTCAGGACAGGGTCCCACGAGCAGTACTTC. Its translation is CASSFRTGSHEQYF.

This sequence joins TRBV5-6 and TRBJ2-3; D ambiguous. CDR1 and CDR2 (germline): SGHDT, YYEEEE. Between the trimmed V and J ends, which lost 2 bases and 3 bases, there was a span of 1 base. The CDR3 covers 11 residues. In DNA, the CDR3 is TGTGCCAGCAGCTTAACAGATACGCAGTATTTT. It yields the protein CASSLTDTQYF. Combining the CDR3 with reference TRBV5-6 and TRBJ2-3 gives the whole variable domain DAGVTQSPTHLIKTRGQQVTLRCSPKSGHDTVSWYQQALGQGPQFIFQYYEEEERQRGNFPDRFSGHQFPNYSSELNVNALLLGDSALYLCASSLTDTQYFGPGTRLTVL.

This clone was seen only a few times. The chain links TRBV19 to TRBJ1-6, with D possibly TRBD1 on 5 matching bases. V was trimmed by 8 bases and J by 6 bases, leaving 14 bases between them. CDR3 size: 14 residues. CDR1 and CDR2 (germline): LNHDA, SQIVND (reference sequence). The CDR3 DNA is TGTGCCAGTCGGACTGGGGGAAGTAATTCACCCCTCCACTTT. Protein: CASRTGGSNSPLHF.

In regard to this clone: At the DNA level, this CDR3 is encoded by other sequences in the same sample as well. The genes are TRBV5-1 and TRBJ1-6; no clear D gene. The CDR3 loop spans 15 amino acids. Germline loops: CDR1 SGHRS, CDR2 YFSETQ. Trimming took 2 bases from V and 0 from J, leaving 6 bases between them. CDR3 nucleotides: TGCGCCAGCAGCTTATCGAGCTCCTATAATTCACCCCTCCACTTT. This translates into CASSLSSSYNSPLHF.

This clone was picked up one time. The chain joins TRBV2 to TRBJ2-1; D is unresolved. Germline CDR1 SNHLY, CDR2 FYNNEI. The V end was cut by 0 bases, the J end by 6 bases, with 9 bases between. The CDR3 covers 14 residues. CDR3 nucleotide sequence: TGTGCCAGCAGTGAAGCTAATCAGATCAATGAGCAGTTCTTC. As protein: CASSEANQINEQFF.

The table lists this clone with a count of one. V is TRBV18 and J is TRBJ2-1; perhaps TRBD1 as D (5 bases). The CDR3 is made up of 14 amino acids. Trimming took off 5 bases at V and 6 bases at J, with 14 bases between the two ends. Germline values: CDR1 KGHSH, CDR2 LQKENI. The CDR3 region is CASSSTAGFNEQFF. The CDR3 DNA reads TGTGCCAGCTCATCCACCGCAGGGTTCAATGAGCAGTTCTTC.

The CDR3 DNA sequence: TGCGCCAGCAGCCCCGGTCCCGTCTCCTACGAGCAGTACTTC. This translates into CASSPGPVSYEQYF. The chain joins TRBV5-1 to TRBJ2-7; no clear D gene. Germline V CDR1 and CDR2: SGHRS, YFSETQ. The V end was cut by 4 bases, the J end by 0 bases, with 11 bases between. The CDR3 contains 14 residues.

For the CDR3, the DNA is TGTGCCAGCAGCTCCTTCGGAGTTGAAGCTTTCTTT. Translation: CASSSFGVEAFF. This chain links TRBV6-2 or TRBV6-3 with TRBJ1-1; no definite D call. Germline assignment: CDR1 MNHEY and CDR2 SVGEGT. The CDR3 totals 12 residues. Trimming pared 6 bases from V and 7 bases from J, leaving 12 bases between.

This chain joins TRBV7-3 and TRBJ2-1; maybe TRBD1 (5 bases). V gave up 1 base and J gave up 4 bases, with 11 bases separating them. Looked up from germline, CDR1 is SGHTA and CDR2 is FQGTGA. This CDR3 has 15 residues. This CDR3 is CASSLKPGLYNEQFF. For the CDR3, the DNA is TGTGCCAGCAGCTTAAAACCAGGGCTTTACAATGAGCAGTTCTTC.

The genes are TRBV6-5 and TRBJ2-1; the match to TRBD2 covers 9 bases. The CDR3 consists of 15 residues. Unmatched junction bases numbered 6, after V lost 2 bases and J lost 7 bases. Germline V gene sequence: CDR1 MNHEY, CDR2 SVGAGI. The chain's CDR3 is CASSYGGRARNEQFF. CDR3 sequence (DNA): TGTGCCAGCAGTTACGGCGGGAGGGCCCGAAATGAGCAGTTCTTC.

The rearrangement joins TRBV9 to TRBJ2-5; possibly TRBD1 for D (6 bases). V lost 5 bases, J lost 4 bases, and 12 bases lay in between. The CDR3 length is 13 residues. Germline values: CDR1 SGDLS, CDR2 YYNGEE. The CDR3 loop reads CASSLRGAETQYF. The CDR3 bases are TGTGCCAGCAGTCTCAGGGGAGCAGAGACCCAGTACTTC. Supplemented by reference TRBV9 and TRBJ2-5, the full variable domain reads DSGVTQTPKHLITATGQRVTLRCSPRSGDLSVYWYQQSLDQGLQFLIQYYNGEERAKGNILERFSAQQFPDLHSELNLSSLELGDSALYFCASSLRGAETQYFGPGTRLLVL.

V gene TRBV20-1 combines with J gene TRBJ2-7; D is ambiguous. The germline V and J ends were trimmed by 3 bases and 6 bases, with 24 bases remaining between them. Germline V gene lookup returns CDR1 DFQATT and CDR2 SNEGSKA (reference sequence). The CDR3 runs 16 residues. CDR3 bases: TGCAGTGCTAGTAACCCCTCGGTAATCACCTCCGGCGAGCAGTACTTC. Translating gives CSASNPSVITSGEQYF.